Listed below are T cell receptor beta chains from one sample, sequenced in a study of T cell repertoires in cytomegalovirus infection. These receptors' antigens are unknown. MiXCR was run by TCRdb on the reads, yielding one entry per CDR3 protein. The sample lists some 800,000 distinct CDR3 sequences; almost 30% were seen once. The material was cultured CD8+ T cells from PBMCs, obtained from culture after CMV antigen stimulation. The receptor source for this set is a human donor in good health (CMV status not recorded). Some clones in this sample may be carry-over from other donors' samples. Each CDR3 is given with its conserved first and last residue. A D gene is named only where the DNA matches it firmly. Not all rows give a size; the values are once, few, many and, for expanded clones, a class.

>NA|TRBJ1-5|NA|TRBV15
CATSLLISDSNQPQHF
TGTGCCACCAGTCTTCTGATATCTGATTCCAATCAGCCCCAGCATTTT
>NA|TRBJ1-4|NA|TRBV12-3/TRBV12-4
CASSLGEINEKLFF
TGTGCCAGCAGCCTAGGGGAGATTAATGAAAAACTGTTTTTT
>NA|TRBJ1-1|NA|TRBV7-8
CAVRENTEAFF
TGTGCCGTGAGAGAGAACACTGAAGCTTTCTTT
>TRBD1|TRBJ1-2|NA|TRBV6-6
CASRTGTGHTLFYGYTF
TGTGCCAGCAGAACCGGGACAGGCCATACCCTTTTCTATGGCTACACCTTC
>NA|TRBJ1-1|few|TRBV19
CATTGRNTEAFF
TGTGCCACAACAGGGCGGAACACTGAAGCTTTCTTT
>TRBD1|TRBJ2-2|NA|TRBV6-5
CASSYDTGGPGELFF
TGTGCCAGCAGTTACGACACAGGGGGCCCCGGGGAGCTGTTTTTT
>NA|TRBJ1-6|few|TRBV6-6
CASSYWRESSYNSPLHF
TGTGCCAGCAGTTACTGGCGCGAGAGCTCCTATAATTCACCCCTCCACTTT
>NA|TRBJ2-3|NA|TRBV9
CASSVGHTDTQYF
TGTGCCAGCAGCGTAGGGCACACAGATACGCAGTATTTT
>NA|TRBJ2-7|few|TRBV12-3/TRBV12-4
CASSAGGPKGEQYF
TGTGCCAGCAGCGCCGGGGGGCCTAAGGGCGAGCAGTACTTC
>TRBD1|TRBJ2-3|few|TRBV7-8
CASIDRGGTDTQYF
TGTGCCAGCATCGACAGGGGGGGTACAGATACGCAGTATTTT
>NA|TRBJ1-1|many|TRBV6-2/TRBV6-3
CASSYELSGDMNTEAFF
TGTGCCAGCAGTTACGAACTGTCAGGCGATATGAACACTGAAGCTTTCTTT
>TRBD2|TRBJ2-5|NA|TRBV6-5
CASRERGGDETQYF
TGTGCCAGTAGGGAGCGGGGGGGAGATGAGACCCAGTACTTC
>NA|TRBJ2-5|few|TRBV7-9
CASSLPTWVRETQYF
TGTGCCAGCAGCTTACCGACTTGGGTTCGAGAGACCCAGTACTTC
>NA|TRBJ1-6|NA|TRBV27
CASSREAGWDSPLHF
TGTGCCAGCAGTAGAGAGGCGGGTTGGGATTCACCCCTCCACTTT
>NA|TRBJ1-1|many|TRBV7-2
CASSLVDTEAFF
TGTGCCAGCAGCTTGGTGGACACTGAAGCTTTCTTT
>NA|TRBJ2-5|many|TRBV7-6
CASSRRAGQETQYF
TGTGCCAGCAGCCGCCGGGCAGGCCAAGAGACCCAGTACTTC
>NA|TRBJ1-4|few|TRBV7-8
CASSRTAATNEKLFF
TGTGCCAGCAGTCGTACAGCTGCAACTAATGAAAAACTGTTTTTT
>NA|TRBJ2-2|few|TRBV9
CASSSSGFKPNTGELFF
TGTGCCAGCAGCTCGTCAGGGTTTAAGCCGAACACCGGGGAGCTGTTTTTT
>NA|TRBJ1-2|NA|TRBV29-1
CSVDDGIKHGYTF
TGCAGCGTTGACGATGGGATTAAGCACGGCTACACCTTC
>TRBD1|TRBJ2-1|few|TRBV27
CASSKLQTGLFEQFF
TGTGCCAGCAGTAAACTCCAGACAGGGCTCTTCGAGCAGTTCTTC
>NA|TRBJ2-2|NA|TRBV6-5
CASSYSAGGPSGELFF
TGTGCCAGCAGTTACTCGGCCGGGGGGCCGTCCGGGGAGCTGTTTTTT
>TRBD1|TRBJ1-1|NA|TRBV6-5
CASSYPGGHTEAFF
TGTGCCAGCAGTTACCCAGGGGGCCACACTGAAGCTTTCTTT
>NA|TRBJ1-2|few|TRBV6-6
CASSYGPRQNYGYTF
TGTGCCAGCAGTTATGGTCCCCGGCAGAACTATGGCTACACCTTC
>NA|TRBJ1-2|NA|TRBV19
CASMARGPNYGYTF
TGTGCCAGTATGGCAAGAGGGCCCAACTATGGCTACACCTTC
>TRBD1|TRBJ1-5|few|TRBV7-9
CASSLQTGGINQPQHF
TGTGCCAGCAGCTTGCAGACAGGGGGCATCAATCAGCCCCAGCATTTT
>NA|TRBJ1-2|NA|TRBV27
CASSLRANYGYTF
TGTGCCAGCAGTTTGAGGGCAAACTATGGCTACACCTTC
>NA|TRBJ1-2|NA|TRBV29-1
CSVEGSTGNYGYTF
TGCAGCGTTGAAGGGAGTACAGGGAACTATGGCTACACCTTC
>TRBD1|TRBJ1-5|NA|TRBV28
CASGRGLYNQPQHF
TGTGCCAGCGGGAGGGGGCTATACAATCAGCCCCAGCATTTT
>NA|TRBJ2-1|NA|TRBV11-2
CATTTGLEEQFF
TGTGCCACCACAACTGGGCTGGAGGAGCAGTTCTTC
>TRBD1|TRBJ1-4|NA|TRBV7-9
CASSLDRGLEKLFF
TGTGCCAGCAGCTTAGACAGGGGTCTGGAAAAACTGTTTTTT
>NA|TRBJ1-6|NA|TRBV19
CASSIGQGLNSPLHF
TGTGCCAGTAGTATAGGGCAGGGGCTGAATTCACCCCTCCACTTT
>NA|TRBJ2-3|few|TRBV12-3/TRBV12-4
CASSPGTSWGTQYF
TGTGCCAGCAGTCCGGGGACCAGCTGGGGTACGCAGTATTTT
>TRBD2|TRBJ2-5|medium-sized|TRBV27
CASSLFASGGTETQYF
TGTGCCAGCAGTTTATTTGCTAGCGGGGGGACAGAGACCCAGTACTTC
>NA|TRBJ1-1|few|TRBV7-8
CASEKGNTEAFF
TGTGCCAGCGAAAAGGGGAACACTGAAGCTTTCTTT
>NA|TRBJ2-5|many|TRBV6-2/TRBV6-3
CASSSSQGETQYF
TGTGCCAGCAGCTCAAGCCAGGGAGAGACCCAGTACTTC
>NA|TRBJ2-7|NA|TRBV7-9
CASSQTGHEQYF
TGTGCCAGCAGCCAAACAGGACACGAGCAGTACTTC
>TRBD1|TRBJ2-7|NA|TRBV12-3/TRBV12-4
CASSHYRDRGYEQYF
TGTGCCAGCAGTCACTACCGGGACAGGGGCTACGAGCAGTACTTC
>NA|TRBJ2-6|NA|TRBV4-3
CASSLNPSGANVLTF
TGCGCCAGCAGCCTCAACCCGTCTGGGGCCAACGTCCTGACTTTC
>TRBD1|TRBJ1-2|NA|TRBV4-1
CASSQKGQTNYGYTF
TGCGCCAGCAGCCAGAAGGGACAGACTAACTATGGCTACACCTTC
>NA|TRBJ2-1|NA|TRBV18
CASSPATLSRDEQFF
TGTGCCAGCTCACCGGCGACCCTCTCCAGGGATGAGCAGTTCTTC
>NA|TRBJ2-5|NA|TRBV6-2/TRBV6-3
CASSWRPPYQETQYF
TGTGCCAGCAGTTGGAGGCCGCCGTACCAAGAGACCCAGTACTTC
>NA|TRBJ2-1|NA|TRBV5-1
CASETANNEQFF
TGCGCCAGCGAGACGGCGAACAATGAGCAGTTCTTC
>TRBD1|TRBJ2-7|NA|TRBV5-1
CASSLETGPIEQYF
TGCGCCAGCAGCTTGGAGACAGGGCCTATCGAGCAGTACTTC
>TRBD2|TRBJ2-1|many|TRBV7-6
CASSLTSGGLYNEQFF
TGTGCCAGCAGCTTGACTAGCGGGGGCCTCTACAATGAGCAGTTCTTC
>NA|TRBJ2-1|many|TRBV7-8
CASSSSRRGSIYNEQFF
TGTGCCAGCAGCTCTAGTCGTAGAGGGTCGATCTACAATGAGCAGTTCTTC
>NA|TRBJ1-5|many|TRBV12-3/TRBV12-4
CASSLSSRTSNQPQHF
TGTGCCAGCAGTTTATCTTCCAGGACTAGCAATCAGCCCCAGCATTTT
>NA|TRBJ2-3|once|TRBV15
CATSRDAGFRTDTQYF
TGTGCCACCAGCAGAGATGCAGGGTTTCGAACAGATACGCAGTATTTT
>TRBD1|TRBJ1-1|NA|TRBV6-1
CASSGSRGLTEAFF
TGTGCCAGCAGTGGCTCCAGGGGGCTCACTGAAGCTTTCTTT
>NA|TRBJ2-3|NA|TRBV20-1
CSARGAKPDTDTQYF
TGCAGTGCTAGAGGGGCAAAGCCCGACACAGATACGCAGTATTTT
>TRBD2|TRBJ2-5|NA|TRBV6-2/TRBV6-3
CASSGTSEETQYF
TGTGCCAGCAGCGGGACTAGTGAAGAGACCCAGTACTTC
>NA|TRBJ1-6|few|TRBV7-9
CASSFAPGQRTPYNSPLHF
TGTGCCAGCAGCTTCGCCCCCGGACAGAGGACTCCCTATAATTCACCCCTCCACTTT
>NA|TRBJ1-2|many|TRBV12-3/TRBV12-4
CASSLGSWTTQGYTF
TGTGCCAGCAGTTTAGGTAGTTGGACAACGCAAGGCTACACCTTC
>NA|TRBJ1-6|NA|TRBV2
CASSEVANSPLHF
TGTGCCAGCAGTGAAGTGGCCAATTCACCCCTCCACTTT
>NA|TRBJ2-7|NA|TRBV7-2
CVSSPSYEQYF
TGTGTCAGCAGTCCGTCCTACGAGCAGTACTTC
>NA|TRBJ1-1|few|TRBV6-5
CASSYRDHASGSTEAFF
TGTGCCAGCAGTTACCGGGACCACGCCTCAGGATCCACTGAAGCTTTCTTT
>NA|TRBJ2-1|few|TRBV6-1
CASSSRGTLNNEQFF
TGTGCCAGCAGCTCCCGGGGGACACTCAACAATGAGCAGTTCTTC
>TRBD1|TRBJ1-6|NA|TRBV12-3/TRBV12-4
CASKPFDRVRSYNSPLHF
TGTGCCAGCAAGCCCTTTGACAGGGTTAGGTCCTATAATTCACCCCTCCACTTT
>TRBD1|TRBJ1-2|NA|TRBV7-9
CASSPMDRVNYGYTF
TGTGCCAGCAGCCCTATGGACAGGGTAAACTATGGCTACACCTTC
>NA|TRBJ2-1|few|TRBV6-5
CASSPFVYNEQFF
TGTGCCAGCAGCCCCTTTGTCTACAATGAGCAGTTCTTC